This TCR beta chain was documented in a study of blood T cell repertoires in COVID-19. This table comes from immunoSEQ multiplex PCR, and its TCRdb copy is limited to in-frame clones, with some not included. The sample contains 150,000 to 200,000 clones, approximately 88% of which appear only once. Germline V CDR1 and CDR2: LNHDA, SQIVND (reference sequence). CDR3 length: 14 amino acids. V was cut by 1 base and J by 2 bases, with 8 bases left in between. Specimen: peripheral blood. The sequence derives from a man between 60 and 75 years old with acute or convalescent COVID-19. V gene TRBV19 combines with J gene TRBJ1-1; tentative D call: TRBD1 (5 bases). CDR3 protein: CASSIVRENTEAFF. The CDR3, as DNA: TGTGCCAGTAGTATAGTCAGGGAAAACACTGAAGCTTTCTTT.